The 7 T cell receptor beta chains listed next were all sequenced from one sample in a study of T cell repertoires in cytomegalovirus infection. TCRdb reanalysed the reads using MiXCR and keeps one entry per CDR3 protein. The sample lists around 770,000 distinct CDR3 sequences, 25% to 30% occurring once. The antigens for these receptors are not known. Sequencing used cultured CD8+ T cells from PBMCs, obtained from culture after CMV antigen stimulation. The receptors were gathered from a human donor in good health (CMV status not recorded). Some clones in this sample may be carry-over from other donors' samples.

This chain connects TRBV7-2 to TRBJ1-4, with D possibly being TRBD1 (5 bases). Germline V lookup: CDR1 SGHTA, CDR2 FQGNSA. The CDR3 spans 13 residues. Trimming pared 5 bases from V and 6 bases from J, leaving 10 bases between. The DNA for the CDR3 is TGTGCCAGCAGCCCCGGGGGGTATGAAAAACTGTTTTTT. Its protein is CASSPGGYEKLFF.

In this sample, this clonotype turned up a few times. This chain uses TRBV7-2 with TRBJ2-3, with D unclear. This CDR3 region has 16 residues. The germline gives CDR1 SGHTA, CDR2 FQGNSA. With 5 bases removed from V and 1 base from J, the gap between germline ends came to 16 bases. CDR3 bases: TGTGCCAGCAGCACAGACCCGGGTGTCCGCACAGATACGCAGTATTTT. It is translated as CASSTDPGVRTDTQYF.

The chain carries TRBV14 and TRBJ1-1; TRBD1 is a possible D gene (5 bases). This CDR3 is 14 amino acids long. V was pared by 1 base and J by 8 bases, with 14 bases between. Germline V CDR1 and CDR2: SGHDN, FVKESK. CDR3 protein: CASSQARKNREAFF. CDR3 nucleotides: TGTGCCAGCAGCCAAGCCCGGAAGAACAGGGAAGCTTTCTTT.

This rearrangement joins TRBV4-1 to TRBJ1-3; D is undetermined. Trimming removed 5 bases from V and 0 bases from J, with 11 bases in between. From germline, CDR1 is MGHRA and CDR2 YSYEKL. The length of the CDR3 is 15 residues. For the CDR3, the DNA is TGCGCCAGCAGCTTCGACGGGTACTCTGGAAACACCATATATTTT. It specifies CASSFDGYSGNTIYF.

This clonotype has only a few counts. CDR3 in DNA: TGCGCCAGCAGCCAAGGGGGCCTGGGCACTGAAGCTTTCTTT. This sequence encodes CASSQGGLGTEAFF. The chain carries TRBV4-1 and TRBJ1-1; D is possibly TRBD1 (5 bases). CDR1 MGHRA and CDR2 YSYEKL come from the germline V gene. The V end lost 1 base, the J end lost 4 bases, and 10 bases lay between the germline ends. CDR3 size: 14 residues.

In this sample, this clonotype turned up a few times. The chain carries TRBV6-6 and TRBJ1-5; D remains unclear. The germline CDR1 and CDR2 sequences are MNHNY and SVGAGI (reference sequence). The CDR3 is 15 amino acids. Trimming took off 3 bases at V and 8 bases at J, with 17 bases between the two ends. The CDR3 loop is CASSYTAAGVEPQHF. Here the CDR3 DNA reads TGTGCCAGCAGTTATACGGCAGCCGGCGTGGAGCCCCAGCATTTT.

This clonotype was seen repeatedly, ten times or more. The chain links TRBV7-8 to TRBJ2-1, with D possibly called TRBD1 or TRBD2 (5 bases each). CDR1 is SGHVS and CDR2 is FQNEAQ in the germline V gene. Trimming cost V 2 bases and J 4 bases, with 27 bases left between them. The CDR3 spans 20 residues. This CDR3 is CASSLFLMGDQAKRYNEQFF. CDR3 DNA sequence: TGTGCCAGCAGCTTATTCCTCATGGGGGACCAGGCGAAACGGTACAATGAGCAGTTCTTC.